The source of this T cell receptor (beta chain) is a study of blood T cell repertoires in COVID-19 (dated by TCRdb to about 2020). Study-wide context: Collaborator samples came from the United States, Italy and Spain and covered acute and convalescent phases of COVID-19. The material from the prospective study consisted of cDNA or gDNA derived from T cells, B-cell-depleted T cells, or PBMCs. Deeply sampled blood TCRbeta repertoires from subjects exposed to, actively infected with, or recovered from COVID-19 were included in the dataset. The repertoires were made available in a free public database intended to serve as a resource for research on the immune response to SARS-CoV-2. Samples were obtained from the ongoing ImmuneRACE study (first 160 participants) and from about 1,300 subjects provided by 6 global collaborators. A de-identified subject ID, COVID-19 status, age in years and sex were almost always included in the sample metadata. HLA class I and class II types, where available, came from metadata supplied by the sample provider rather than from assay-based typing.

The immunoSEQ Assay, a bias-controlled multiplex PCR, was used to amplify TCRbeta CDR3 regions from genomic DNA. The published analysis was carried out like this. Within the assay, amplification of reference gene primers was used to estimate how many nucleated cells each sample contained. To quantify the absolute abundance of each unique TCRbeta CDR3 rearrangement, sequence reads were collapsed and filtered. For each sample, productive Simpson clonality was calculated by taking the square root of Simpson's diversity index across productive rearrangements. Imported from immuneACCESS, the table was reduced by TCRdb to in-frame sequences with V and J called. These copies leave out some clones; in studies compared against another copy, an unresolved V gene accounts for under half, and the cause of the remainder is not known. The DNA gave D and trimming, while V, J and clone size come from that table. The sample table contains over 150,000 clones; only one count was recorded for 85% to 90% of them. The ten largest make up approximately 0.6% of the sample.

CDR1 MGHRA and CDR2 YSYEKL were looked up in the germline V gene. Relative to germline, V is 1 base shorter and J is 1 base shorter, with 8 bases between their ends. From cysteine to phenylalanine, the CDR3 is 15 amino acids long. The entry retains the CDR3 DNA only, 45 bases that are in frame from base 1. The study at large found these results: The quantity of clinical and demographic metadata differed by source and by participant and was supplied without curation.

On this clone: It has no known antigen specificity. Per-base quality was not reported, and no clone a single base away is much larger than it.

One collaborating source in Seattle enrolled patients while the patients were actively infected and followed the patients over time throughout the course of disease. Whole blood was collected in K2EDTA tubes by collaborating institutions according to the institutions' own protocols. For TCRbeta analysis, collaborators shipped samples as frozen whole blood, isolated PBMCs, or DNA extracted from either of those sample types. In this chain, TRBV4-1 is recombined with TRBJ1-5; the D gene is perhaps TRBD1, on 5 matching bases. Material: peripheral blood. The sequence derives from a man in his sixties with COVID-19, enrolled during active disease. The DNA sequence reads TGCGCCAGCAGCCAAGCTCGACAGAGCAATCAGCCCCAGCATTTT. It specifies CASSQARQSNQPQHF.